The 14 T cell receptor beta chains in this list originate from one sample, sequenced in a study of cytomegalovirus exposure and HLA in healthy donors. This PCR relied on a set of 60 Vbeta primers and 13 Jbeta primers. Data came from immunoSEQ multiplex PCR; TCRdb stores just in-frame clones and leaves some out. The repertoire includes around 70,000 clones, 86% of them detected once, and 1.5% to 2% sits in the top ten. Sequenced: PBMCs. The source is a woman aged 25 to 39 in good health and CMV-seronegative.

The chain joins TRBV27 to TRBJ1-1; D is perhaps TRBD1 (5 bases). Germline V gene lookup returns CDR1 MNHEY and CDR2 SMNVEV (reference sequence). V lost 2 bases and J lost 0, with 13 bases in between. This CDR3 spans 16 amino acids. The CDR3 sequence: CASSLRRGGVNTEAFF. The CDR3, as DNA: TGTGCCAGCAGTTTACGTCGGGGCGGGGTGAACACTGAAGCTTTCTTT.

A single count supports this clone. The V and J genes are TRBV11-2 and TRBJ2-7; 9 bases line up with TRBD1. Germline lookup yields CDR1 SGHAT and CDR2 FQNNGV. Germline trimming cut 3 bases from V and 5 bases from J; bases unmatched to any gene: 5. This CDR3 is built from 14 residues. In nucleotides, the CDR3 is TGTGCCAGCAGCTTGGGACAGGGCGTCAACGAGCAGTACTTC. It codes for CASSLGQGVNEQYF.

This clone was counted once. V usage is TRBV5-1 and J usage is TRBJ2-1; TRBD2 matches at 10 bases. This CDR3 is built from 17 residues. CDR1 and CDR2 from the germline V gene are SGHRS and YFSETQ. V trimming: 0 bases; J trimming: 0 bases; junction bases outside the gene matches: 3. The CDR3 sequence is CASSLAVAGGSYNEQFF. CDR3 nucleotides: TGCGCCAGCAGCTTGGCCGTAGCGGGAGGCTCCTACAATGAGCAGTTCTTC.

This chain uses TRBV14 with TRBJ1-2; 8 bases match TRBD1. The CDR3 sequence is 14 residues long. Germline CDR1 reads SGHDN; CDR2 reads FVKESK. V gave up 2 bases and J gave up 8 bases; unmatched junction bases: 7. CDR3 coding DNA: TGTGCCAGCAGCCAATCCCAGGGGGCGCGGGGCTACACCTTC. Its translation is CASSQSQGARGYTF.

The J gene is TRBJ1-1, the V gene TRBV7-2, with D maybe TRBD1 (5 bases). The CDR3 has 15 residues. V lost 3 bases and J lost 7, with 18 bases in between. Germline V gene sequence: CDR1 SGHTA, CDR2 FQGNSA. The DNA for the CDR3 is TGTGCCAGCAGCTTTTCCGTATGGGGCATCAATGAAGCTTTCTTT. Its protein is CASSFSVWGINEAFF.

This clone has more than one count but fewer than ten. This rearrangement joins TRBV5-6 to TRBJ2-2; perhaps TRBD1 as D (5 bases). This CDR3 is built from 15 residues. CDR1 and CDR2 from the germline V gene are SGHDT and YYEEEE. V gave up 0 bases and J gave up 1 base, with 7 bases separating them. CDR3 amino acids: CASSLVGENTGELFF. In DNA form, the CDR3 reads TGTGCCAGCAGCTTGGTAGGGGAGAACACCGGGGAGCTGTTTTTT.

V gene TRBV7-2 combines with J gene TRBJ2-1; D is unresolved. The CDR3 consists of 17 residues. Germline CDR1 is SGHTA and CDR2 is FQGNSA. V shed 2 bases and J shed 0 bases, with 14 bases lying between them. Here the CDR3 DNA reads TGTGCCAGCAGCTTACGGTTGCGCCTTAGCTCCTACAATGAGCAGTTCTTC. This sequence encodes CASSLRLRLSSYNEQFF.

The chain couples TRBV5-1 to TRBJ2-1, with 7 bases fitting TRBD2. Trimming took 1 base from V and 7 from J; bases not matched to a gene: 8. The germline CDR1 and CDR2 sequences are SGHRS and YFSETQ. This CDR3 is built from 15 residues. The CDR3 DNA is TGCGCCAGCAGCTTGACGGGAGGAGGTGTTAATGAGCAGTTCTTC. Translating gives CASSLTGGGVNEQFF.

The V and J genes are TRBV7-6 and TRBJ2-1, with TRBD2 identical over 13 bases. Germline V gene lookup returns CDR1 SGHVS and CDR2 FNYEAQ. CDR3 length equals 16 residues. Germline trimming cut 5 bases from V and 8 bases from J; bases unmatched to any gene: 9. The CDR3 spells CASSKGTSGIGDEQFF. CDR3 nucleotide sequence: TGTGCCAGCAGCAAAGGGACTAGCGGGATAGGGGATGAGCAGTTCTTC.

The CDR3 nucleotides are TGTGCCAGCAGTGAATCGGTGACACGCTATGGCTACACCTTC. Translation gives CASSESVTRYGYTF. The chain joins TRBV6-1 to TRBJ1-2, with D unresolved. V shed 2 bases and J shed 4 bases, with 11 bases lying between them. Germline V CDR1 and CDR2: MNHNS, SASEGT. The CDR3 consists of 14 residues.

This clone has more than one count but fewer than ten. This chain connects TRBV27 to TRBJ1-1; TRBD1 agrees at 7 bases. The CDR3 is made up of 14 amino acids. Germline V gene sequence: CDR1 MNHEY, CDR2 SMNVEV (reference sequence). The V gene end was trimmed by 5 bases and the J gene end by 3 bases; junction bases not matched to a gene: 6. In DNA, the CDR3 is TGTGCCAGCAGTGCAGGGGGTAGCTACACTGAAGCTTTCTTT. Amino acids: CASSAGGSYTEAFF.

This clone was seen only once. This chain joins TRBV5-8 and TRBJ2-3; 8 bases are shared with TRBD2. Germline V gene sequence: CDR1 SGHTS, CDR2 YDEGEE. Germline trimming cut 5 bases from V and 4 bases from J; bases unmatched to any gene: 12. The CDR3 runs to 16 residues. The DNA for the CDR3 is TGTGCCAGCAGGTCGCGGATAGCGGGAATGGCAGATACGCAGTATTTT. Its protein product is CASRSRIAGMADTQYF.

The CDR3 reads CASSSNGQGIDTQYF. CDR3 DNA: TGCGCCAGCAGCTCCAACGGACAGGGGATCGATACGCAGTATTTT. The chain has TRBV5-1 and TRBJ2-3; 9 nucleotides match TRBD1. The J segment lost 6 bases and the V segment lost 3 bases, leaving 8 bases of the junction unmatched. This CDR3 has 15 residues. Germline loops: CDR1 SGHRS, CDR2 YFSETQ.

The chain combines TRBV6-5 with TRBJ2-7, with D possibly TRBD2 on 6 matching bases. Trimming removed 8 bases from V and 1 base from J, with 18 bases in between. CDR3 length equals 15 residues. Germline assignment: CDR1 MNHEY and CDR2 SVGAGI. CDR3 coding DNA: TGTGCCAGCCAACTTTCCTCGGGACTTTCCTACGAGCAGTACTTC. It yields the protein CASQLSSGLSYEQYF.